These T cell receptor beta chains were read from a single sample in a study of STAT5B mutations in CD4+ large granular lymphocyte leukemia. TCRdb's table, derived via immunoSEQ multiplex PCR, lists solely in-frame clones and lacks some. The data contain roughly 30,000 clones, under 80% of them singletons. The sequenced sample was CD4+ T cells from blood buffy coats. These receptors all come from a human donor in good health. Both conserved end residues are part of each CDR3.

TRBV15	13	TRBJ2-5	CATSRDFQETQYF
TRBV10-1	14	TRBJ1-2	CASSDKRGDYGYTF
TRBV2	13	TRBJ1-2	CAVPGQIDYGYTF
TRBV6-1	15	TRBJ2-7	CASSERGAASYEQYF
TRBV6-1	14	TRBJ2-7	CASTEGGRSYEQYF
TRBV6-4	13	TRBJ2-2	CASRQGVTGELFF
TRBV7-7	13	TRBJ2-5	CASSTDRDGEQYF
TRBV10-2	13	TRBJ2-7	CASIGDSSYEQYF
TRBV2	14	TRBJ1-2	CASSGDRGVYGYTF
TRBV7-2	11	TRBJ1-2	CASSLNYGYTF
TRBV5-1	15	TRBJ1-2	CASSTHRDSYYGYTF
TRBV7-9	16	TRBJ1-1	CASSLGVGSGATEAFF
TRBV29-1	15	TRBJ2-1	CSVERGTSGGNEQFF
TRBV5-1	15	TRBJ1-4	CASSFSGSGDEKLFF
TRBV7-9	16	TRBJ2-3	CASSFQGLAVTDTQYF
TRBV18	15	TRBJ2-1	CASSREREGSNEQFF
TRBV28	18	TRBJ2-4	CASGLYFRQGREKNIQYF
TRBV5-1	13	TRBJ2-1	CASSLGPGNEQFF
TRBV6-6	13	TRBJ1-6	CASTNLKNSPLHF
TRBV21-1	13	TRBJ1-4	CARPPWPNEKLFF
TRBV19	16	TRBJ2-2	CASSTPRDRGTGELFF
TRBV7-2	12	TRBJ2-1	CASSFGGREQFF
TRBV10-3	13	TRBJ2-7	CAISEGGRDEQYF
TRBV30	16	TRBJ2-2	CAWSVTGTANTGELFF
TRBV2	15	TRBJ2-3	CASSEAGAGGDTQYF
TRBV2	14	TRBJ2-3	CASTSWGGRDTQYF
TRBV19	18	TRBJ1-1	CASSIGTGAVLMNTEAFF
TRBV7-7	15	TRBJ2-2	CASSFGSANTGELFF
TRBV5-4	15	TRBJ2-2	CASSKTGPNTGELFF
TRBV21-1	21	TRBJ1-5	CASSNRLEPDKRVERNQPQHF
TRBV2	15	TRBJ2-2	CASSLGGMHTGELFF
TRBV12-2	14	TRBJ2-1	CASRSRLPYNEQFF
TRBV29-1	13	TRBJ1-2	CSVAGGPAYGYTF
TRBV5-4	14	TRBJ2-1	CASSWIAEANEQFF
TRBV30	14	TRBJ1-1	CARHIGGTNTEAFF
TRBV10-3	15	TRBJ1-5	CAISDLGYSNQPQHF
TRBV19	15	TRBJ2-1	CASINPGGNHNEQFF